The clone carrying this TCR beta chain was seen once. The CDR3 runs 16 residues. Germline trimming cut 3 bases from V and 0 bases from J; bases unmatched to any gene: 2. Germline lookup yields CDR1 LNHNV and CDR2 YYDKDF (reference sequence). The data were taken from a study of blood T cell repertoires in COVID-19. Study-wide context: Italy, Spain and the United States were the sources of the convalescent and acute COVID-19 samples. The analysed material was cDNA or gDNA that came from T cells, B-cell-depleted T cells, or PBMCs.

Original data processing: It was from reference gene primer amplification that nucleated cell counts were estimated. Profiled with immunoSEQ multiplex PCR; TCRdb holds only in-frame clones, not every one. V and J calls and clone size are copied from that table; D and trimming were computed from the DNA. This sample has roughly 120,000 clones; less than 80% occur once, and the top ten carry about 2.7%. Sequencing was done on a sample of peripheral blood. The TCR originated in a man aged 45-65 years with acute or convalescent COVID-19. This chain joins TRBV15 and TRBJ2-3, with TRBD2 matching over 11 bases. The CDR3 region is CATSRLAGGSTDTQYF. The CDR3, as DNA: TGTGCCACCAGCAGGTTAGCGGGAGGGAGCACAGATACGCAGTATTTT.